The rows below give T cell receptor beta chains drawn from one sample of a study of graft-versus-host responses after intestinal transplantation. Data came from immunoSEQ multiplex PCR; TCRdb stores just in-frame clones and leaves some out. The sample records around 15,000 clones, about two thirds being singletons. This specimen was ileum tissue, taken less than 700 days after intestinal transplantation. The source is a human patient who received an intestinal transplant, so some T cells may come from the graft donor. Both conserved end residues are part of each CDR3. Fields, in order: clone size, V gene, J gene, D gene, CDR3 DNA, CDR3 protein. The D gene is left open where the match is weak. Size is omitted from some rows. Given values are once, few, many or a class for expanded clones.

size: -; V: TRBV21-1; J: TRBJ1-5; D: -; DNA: TGTGCCAGCAGCAAAAGGACAGGGATCGGTCAGCCCCAGCATTTT; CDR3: CASSKRTGIGQPQHF
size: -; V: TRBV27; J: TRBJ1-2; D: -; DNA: TGTGCCAGCAGTTTTTCAGGGGTAGGGGGCTATGGCTACACCTTC; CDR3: CASSFSGVGGYGYTF
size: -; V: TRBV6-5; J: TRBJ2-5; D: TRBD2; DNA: TGTGCCAGCAGTTACTCCCTAGCGGGGGTTCAAGAGACCCAGTACTTC; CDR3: CASSYSLAGVQETQYF
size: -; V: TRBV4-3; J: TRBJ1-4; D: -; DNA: TGCGCCAGCAGCCAAGATCTTGGCGAGGCGAGGGGGGAAAAACTGTTTTTT; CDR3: CASSQDLGEARGEKLFF
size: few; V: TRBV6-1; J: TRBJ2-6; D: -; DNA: TGTGCCAGCAGTGACAGTTTCTCTGGGGCCAACGTCCTGACTTTC; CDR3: CASSDSFSGANVLTF
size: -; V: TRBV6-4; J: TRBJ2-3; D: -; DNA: TGTGCCAGCAGTGAGGGAGGGGGTAGCACAGATACGCAGTATTTT; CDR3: CASSEGGGSTDTQYF
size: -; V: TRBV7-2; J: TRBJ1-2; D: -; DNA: TGTGCCAGCAGCTTAGGGACAAACTATGGCTACACCTTC; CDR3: CASSLGTNYGYTF
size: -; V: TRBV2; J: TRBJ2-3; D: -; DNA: TGTGCCAGCAGTGTCCGTGGTGGGCGGGCGTACACAGATACGCAGTATTTT; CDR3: CASSVRGGRAYTDTQYF
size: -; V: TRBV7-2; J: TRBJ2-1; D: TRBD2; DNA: TGTGCCAGCAGCATATCCGGGACTAGCGGGGGGGCGTACAATGAGCAGTTCTTC; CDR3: CASSISGTSGGAYNEQFF
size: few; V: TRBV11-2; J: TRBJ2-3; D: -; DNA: TGTGCCAGCACTGCGCGGATCGGGACATCCACAGATACGCAGTATTTT; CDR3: CASTARIGTSTDTQYF
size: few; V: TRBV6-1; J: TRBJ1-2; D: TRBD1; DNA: TGTGCCAGCACTCGGACAGGGGGCGACTATGGCTACACCTTC; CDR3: CASTRTGGDYGYTF
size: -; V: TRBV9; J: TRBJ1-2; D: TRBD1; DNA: TGTGCCAGCAGCGCGGGACAGGGAGGATATGGCTACACCTTC; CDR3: CASSAGQGGYGYTF
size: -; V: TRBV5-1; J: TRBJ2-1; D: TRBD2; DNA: TGCGCCAGCAGCGGAGCCGGGACTAGCGGGGGTAATGAGCAGTTCTTC; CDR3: CASSGAGTSGGNEQFF
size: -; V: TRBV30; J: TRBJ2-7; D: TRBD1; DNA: TGTGCCTGGACAGGGGGCTACGAGCAGTACTTC; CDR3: CAWTGGYEQYF
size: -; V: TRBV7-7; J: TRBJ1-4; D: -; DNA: -; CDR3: CASSPHRTLMTNCFLGSPF
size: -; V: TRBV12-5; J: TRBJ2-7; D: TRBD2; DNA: TGTGCTAGTGGTCCCGAGCGGGGGGGATCCTACGAGCAGTACTTC; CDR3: CASGPERGGSYEQYF
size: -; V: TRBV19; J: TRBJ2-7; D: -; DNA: TGTGCCAGTAGTATAGACCAGGGTGGCCCCTACGAGCAGTACTTC; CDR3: CASSIDQGGPYEQYF
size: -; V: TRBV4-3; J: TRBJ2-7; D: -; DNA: TGCGCCAGCAGCCAAGTGGTACGGGGCTACGAGCAGTACTTC; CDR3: CASSQVVRGYEQYF
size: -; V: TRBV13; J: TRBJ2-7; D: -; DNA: TGTGCCAGCAGCTACGGACAAGGTGGCGAGCAGTACTTC; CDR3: CASSYGQGGEQYF
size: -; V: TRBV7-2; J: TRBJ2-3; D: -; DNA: TGTGCCAGCAGCTTAGCGGGCGCAGGGTTCTCAGATACGCAGTATTTT; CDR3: CASSLAGAGFSDTQYF
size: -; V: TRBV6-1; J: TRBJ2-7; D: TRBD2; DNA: TGTGCCAGCAGACTCGGGGGGGAAGGATACGAGCAGTACTTC; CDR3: CASRLGGEGYEQYF
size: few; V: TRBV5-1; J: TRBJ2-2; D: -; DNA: TGCGCCAGCCTGGGCTATCGCACCGGGGAGCTGTTTTTT; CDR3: CASLGYRTGELFF
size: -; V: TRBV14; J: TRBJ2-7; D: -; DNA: TGTGCCAGCAGCCAAGTCGAGAAAACCAAGCAGTACTTC; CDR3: CASSQVEKTKQYF
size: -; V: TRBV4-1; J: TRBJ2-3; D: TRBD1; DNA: TGCGCCAGCAGCCGCGGACAGGGTAGCACAGATACGCAGTATTTT; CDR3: CASSRGQGSTDTQYF
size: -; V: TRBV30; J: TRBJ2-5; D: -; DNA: TGTGCATGGAGTCAGGTCCAAGAGACCCAGTACTTC; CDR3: CAWSQVQETQYF
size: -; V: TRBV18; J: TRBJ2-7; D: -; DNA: TGTGCCAGCTCACCAAGCGGAGTTTCCTACGAGCAGTACTTC; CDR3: CASSPSGVSYEQYF
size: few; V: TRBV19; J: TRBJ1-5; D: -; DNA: TGTGCCAGTAGGGCCATCAGCAATCAGCCCCAGCATTTT; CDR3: CASRAISNQPQHF
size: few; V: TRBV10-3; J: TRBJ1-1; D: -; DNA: TGTGCCATCAGTGAGTCGAAGGTCGGGAGAACTGAAGCTTTCTTT; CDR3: CAISESKVGRTEAFF
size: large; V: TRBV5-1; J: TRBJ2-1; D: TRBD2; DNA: TGCGCCAGCAGCCCCGGGACTAGCGGGGGGTACAATGAGCAGTTCTTC; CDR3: CASSPGTSGGYNEQFF
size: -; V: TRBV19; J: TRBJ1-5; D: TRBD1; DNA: TGTGCCAGTAGGACCTCCTTAGCGGGACAGGGGCCTCAGCCCCAGCATTTT; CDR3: CASRTSLAGQGPQPQHF
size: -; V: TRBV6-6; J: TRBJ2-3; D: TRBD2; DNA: TGTGCCAGCAGTTTCGGACTAGCCGCCACAGATACGCAGTATTTT; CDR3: CASSFGLAATDTQYF
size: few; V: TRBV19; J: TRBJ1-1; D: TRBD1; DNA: TGTGCCAGTAGTATATGGGACGGGACAGTTAACACTGAAGCTTTCTTT; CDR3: CASSIWDGTVNTEAFF
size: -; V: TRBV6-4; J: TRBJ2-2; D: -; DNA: TGTGCCAGCAGTGAGCTAGTAGGAACCGGGGAGCTGTTTTTT; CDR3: CASSELVGTGELFF
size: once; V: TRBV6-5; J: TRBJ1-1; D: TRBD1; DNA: TGTGCCAGCAGTTTTGACAGGGTGAACACTGAAGCTTTCTTT; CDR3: CASSFDRVNTEAFF
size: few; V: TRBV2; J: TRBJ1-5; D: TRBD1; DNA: TGTGCCAGCAGTGATTTAGACAGGGCCAATCAGCCCCAGCATTTT; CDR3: CASSDLDRANQPQHF
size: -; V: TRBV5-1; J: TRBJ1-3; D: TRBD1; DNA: TGCGCCAGCAGCTTGGCGACAGGGAGTGACACCATATATTTT; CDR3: CASSLATGSDTIYF